This T cell receptor (beta chain) appears in the sequencing data of a study of shared clonotypes between healthy human individuals. Study information: Every donor yielded three CD4 naive, three CD4 memory, two CD8 naive and one CD8 memory plate.

Method: immunoSEQ multiplex PCR; TCRdb's copy keeps in-frame clones and lacks some. The table lists 2 million to 2.5 million clones, 85% to 95% of them singletons. CDR3 length equals 15 residues. V lost 6 bases and J lost 4; bases outside the gene matches: 10. In germline, CDR1 is SGHKS, CDR2 YYEKEE (reference sequence). In its sample, this clone was seen a few times. Its antigen is unidentified. The study, taken as a whole, reports: Clonotypes not shared had lower generation probabilities than those common to all four donors. The represented genetic and exposure-history diversity was limited by the small number of donors.

Selected positively for CCR7 and CD45RO-negative, naive CD8 cells excluded terminally differentiated effector memory CD45RA+ cells. This sequence joins TRBV5-5 and TRBJ1-2; 9 positions agree with TRBD1. What was sequenced was naive CD8+ T cells from PBMCs. The source of this sequence is a man aged 18 to 29 in good health. Some clones in this sample may be carry-over from other donors' samples. For the CDR3, the DNA is TGTGCCAGCATTCCGGGACAGGGTGTTTTCTATGGCTACACCTTC. The encoded protein is CASIPGQGVFYGYTF. Looking up the rest from reference TRBV5-5 and TRBJ1-2 gives the full variable domain: DAGVTQSPTHLIKTRGQQVTLRCSPISGHKSVSWYQQVLGQGPQFIFQYYEKEERGRGNFPDRFSARQFPNYSSELNVNALLLGDSALYLCASIPGQGVFYGYTFGSGTRLTVV.